The rows below give T cell receptor beta chains drawn from one sample of a study of molecular identifiers for immune sequencing clone quantification. Using its own MiXCR run on the PCR reads, TCRdb lists one record per CDR3 protein. The sample consists of about 630,000 distinct CDR3 sequences, roughly 27% of them appearing once. Sequenced: naive CD8+ T cells from blood, with Jurkat cell RNA spiked in. These receptors originate from a human donor in good health. Some libraries in this study had Jurkat cell RNA spiked in. CDR3s include the opening cysteine and the closing phenylalanine or tryptophan. Each record gives: J gene, V gene, D gene, CDR3 length, clone size, CDR3 protein, CDR3 DNA. A D gene is named only where the DNA matches it firmly. Size is omitted from some rows. Given values are once, few, many or a class for expanded clones.

J gene: TRBJ2-5
V gene: TRBV13
D gene: -
CDR3 length: 14
clone size: many
CDR3 protein: CASRTLAIQETQYF
CDR3 DNA: TGTGCCAGCAGGACGCTAGCGATCCAAGAGACCCAGTACTTC

J gene: TRBJ2-5
V gene: TRBV5-4
D gene: -
CDR3 length: 11
clone size: many
CDR3 protein: CASSLQETQYF
CDR3 DNA: TGTGCCAGCAGCCTACAAGAGACCCAGTACTTC

J gene: TRBJ2-1
V gene: TRBV9
D gene: TRBD2
CDR3 length: 17
clone size: few
CDR3 protein: CASSVEGLAGVSHEQFF
CDR3 DNA: TGTGCCAGCAGCGTAGAAGGTCTAGCGGGAGTATCCCATGAGCAGTTCTTC

J gene: TRBJ2-7
V gene: TRBV11-2
D gene: TRBD1
CDR3 length: 15
clone size: few
CDR3 protein: CASSLDRQGTYEQYF
CDR3 DNA: TGTGCCAGCAGCTTAGATCGACAGGGGACGTACGAGCAGTACTTC

J gene: TRBJ1-1
V gene: TRBV12-3/TRBV12-4
D gene: -
CDR3 length: 12
clone size: many
CDR3 protein: CASSFGDTQAFF
CDR3 DNA: TGTGCCAGCAGTTTCGGAGACACCCAAGCTTTCTTT

J gene: TRBJ2-2
V gene: TRBV7-9
D gene: TRBD1
CDR3 length: 16
clone size: -
CDR3 protein: CASSPGTASNTGEPFF
CDR3 DNA: TGTGCCAGCAGCCCAGGGACAGCATCGAACACCGGGGAGCCGTTTTTT

J gene: TRBJ2-5
V gene: TRBV14
D gene: -
CDR3 length: 14
clone size: many
CDR3 protein: CASSQRVLLDPQYF
CDR3 DNA: TGTGCCAGCAGCCAGAGGGTTCTCCTAGATCCCCAGTACTTC

J gene: TRBJ1-1
V gene: TRBV5-5
D gene: -
CDR3 length: 13
clone size: many
CDR3 protein: CASSRILNTEAFF
CDR3 DNA: TGTGCCAGCAGCCGAATCCTGAACACTGAAGCTTTCTTT

J gene: TRBJ1-1
V gene: TRBV27
D gene: -
CDR3 length: 14
clone size: -
CDR3 protein: CASSLLSGDTEAFF
CDR3 DNA: TGTGCCAGCAGTTTACTGTCAGGGGACACTGAAGCTTTCTTT

J gene: TRBJ1-2
V gene: TRBV9
D gene: TRBD1
CDR3 length: 15
clone size: many
CDR3 protein: CASSAGTGSYYGYTF
CDR3 DNA: TGTGCCAGCAGCGCAGGGACAGGGTCATACTATGGCTACACCTTC

J gene: TRBJ2-3
V gene: TRBV4-3
D gene: TRBD2
CDR3 length: 17
clone size: -
CDR3 protein: CASSQEWTSGNSDTQYF
CDR3 DNA: TGCGCCAGCAGCCAAGAATGGACTAGCGGGAATTCAGATACGCAGTATTTT

J gene: TRBJ2-3
V gene: TRBV7-2
D gene: TRBD2
CDR3 length: 16
clone size: many
CDR3 protein: CASSLGLAFVTDTQYF
CDR3 DNA: TGTGCCAGCAGTCTGGGACTAGCCTTTGTCACAGATACGCAGTATTTT

J gene: TRBJ2-1
V gene: TRBV24-1
D gene: TRBD2
CDR3 length: 18
clone size: many
CDR3 protein: CATRYPGLAGVVYNEQFF
CDR3 DNA: TGTGCCACCAGGTACCCGGGACTAGCGGGGGTTGTATACAATGAGCAGTTCTTC

J gene: TRBJ2-2
V gene: TRBV7-9
D gene: -
CDR3 length: 14
clone size: -
CDR3 protein: CASSLGGWTGELFF
CDR3 DNA: TGTGCCAGCAGCTTAGGAGGATGGACCGGGGAGCTGTTTTTT

J gene: TRBJ2-3
V gene: TRBV30
D gene: TRBD2
CDR3 length: 15
clone size: few
CDR3 protein: CASQGRGGSTDTQYF
CDR3 DNA: TGTGCCTCCCAGGGGCGGGGGGGCTCCACAGATACGCAGTATTTT

J gene: TRBJ2-2
V gene: TRBV20-1
D gene: -
CDR3 length: 14
clone size: many
CDR3 protein: CSARESRESGELFF
CDR3 DNA: TGCAGTGCTAGAGAATCGAGGGAATCCGGGGAGCTGTTTTTT

J gene: TRBJ2-1
V gene: TRBV24-1
D gene: TRBD2
CDR3 length: 18
clone size: many
CDR3 protein: CATSEWTSGAPSYNEQFF
CDR3 DNA: TGTGCCACCAGTGAGTGGACTAGCGGGGCCCCGAGTTACAATGAGCAGTTCTTC

J gene: TRBJ2-1
V gene: TRBV29-1
D gene: -
CDR3 length: 14
clone size: many
CDR3 protein: CSVGGTKARNEQFF
CDR3 DNA: TGCAGCGTAGGCGGGACCAAAGCAAGGAATGAGCAGTTCTTC

J gene: TRBJ1-1
V gene: TRBV25-1
D gene: -
CDR3 length: 13
clone size: few
CDR3 protein: CASSELENTEAFF
CDR3 DNA: TGTGCCAGCAGTGAATTGGAAAACACTGAAGCTTTCTTT

J gene: TRBJ1-1
V gene: TRBV6-2/TRBV6-3
D gene: -
CDR3 length: 11
clone size: few
CDR3 protein: CATSRITEAFF
CDR3 DNA: TGTGCCACCAGCCGCATAACTGAAGCTTTCTTT

J gene: TRBJ2-1
V gene: TRBV5-4
D gene: -
CDR3 length: 16
clone size: -
CDR3 protein: CASSSDRLTYYNEQFF
CDR3 DNA: TGTGCCAGCAGCTCGGACAGACTTACATACTACAATGAGCAGTTCTTC

J gene: TRBJ1-5
V gene: TRBV12-3/TRBV12-4
D gene: -
CDR3 length: 12
clone size: many
CDR3 protein: CASSHSDQPQHF
CDR3 DNA: TGTGCCAGCAGTCACAGCGATCAGCCCCAGCATTTT

J gene: TRBJ1-1
V gene: TRBV7-9
D gene: TRBD1
CDR3 length: 12
clone size: many
CDR3 protein: CASSTGVTEAFF
CDR3 DNA: TGTGCCAGCAGCACAGGGGTGACTGAAGCTTTCTTT

J gene: TRBJ2-3
V gene: TRBV10-1
D gene: TRBD1
CDR3 length: 19
clone size: -
CDR3 protein: CASIKRGRVALGTTDTQYF
CDR3 DNA: TGCGCCAGCATCAAAAGGGGGCGCGTTGCATTGGGCACGACAGATACGCAGTATTTT

J gene: TRBJ1-4
V gene: TRBV6-1
D gene: -
CDR3 length: 12
clone size: many
CDR3 protein: CASRQKNEKLFF
CDR3 DNA: TGTGCCAGCAGACAGAAGAATGAAAAACTGTTTTTT

J gene: TRBJ2-7
V gene: TRBV12-3/TRBV12-4
D gene: -
CDR3 length: 12
clone size: few
CDR3 protein: CASTDRTYEQYF
CDR3 DNA: TGTGCCAGCACGGACAGAACCTACGAGCAGTACTTC

J gene: TRBJ2-5
V gene: TRBV28
D gene: TRBD2
CDR3 length: 19
clone size: many
CDR3 protein: CASSSITSGSGYGQETQYF
CDR3 DNA: TGTGCCAGCAGCTCGATCACTAGCGGGAGTGGTTATGGGCAAGAGACCCAGTACTTC

J gene: TRBJ1-3
V gene: TRBV20-1
D gene: TRBD1
CDR3 length: 17
clone size: many
CDR3 protein: CSAREAPTGGSGNTIYF
CDR3 DNA: TGCAGTGCTAGAGAAGCGCCCACAGGGGGCTCTGGAAACACCATATATTTT

J gene: TRBJ1-1
V gene: TRBV20-1
D gene: -
CDR3 length: 12
clone size: -
CDR3 protein: CGATGTLSEAFF
CDR3 DNA: TGCGGTGCTACCGGGACCCTCTCTGAAGCTTTCTTT

J gene: TRBJ2-1
V gene: TRBV29-1
D gene: -
CDR3 length: 15
clone size: many
CDR3 protein: CSVDGTGTMGDEQFF
CDR3 DNA: TGCAGCGTTGATGGGACCGGGACAATGGGGGATGAGCAGTTCTTC

J gene: TRBJ1-2
V gene: TRBV4-1
D gene: -
CDR3 length: 14
clone size: many
CDR3 protein: CASSQEEGVYGYTF
CDR3 DNA: TGCGCCAGCAGCCAAGAAGAAGGGGTCTATGGCTACACCTTC

J gene: TRBJ2-7
V gene: TRBV28
D gene: -
CDR3 length: 14
clone size: few
CDR3 protein: CASSSQTGSYEQYF
CDR3 DNA: TGTGCCAGCAGTTCCCAGACCGGTTCCTACGAGCAGTACTTC

J gene: TRBJ2-2
V gene: TRBV5-5
D gene: -
CDR3 length: 14
clone size: -
CDR3 protein: CASRRLANTGELFF
CDR3 DNA: TGTGCCAGCAGGAGACTCGCGAACACCGGGGAGCTGTTTTTT

J gene: TRBJ2-7
V gene: TRBV6-2/TRBV6-3
D gene: -
CDR3 length: 14
clone size: -
CDR3 protein: CASTLLRGTYEQYF
CDR3 DNA: TGTGCCAGCACCTTACTGCGCGGCACCTACGAGCAGTACTTC

J gene: TRBJ2-3
V gene: TRBV20-1
D gene: -
CDR3 length: 18
clone size: many
CDR3 protein: CSARLGRRTEQWPDTQYF
CDR3 DNA: TGCAGTGCTAGGTTGGGCCGGCGAACGGAGCAGTGGCCAGATACGCAGTATTTT

J gene: TRBJ1-3
V gene: TRBV25-1
D gene: -
CDR3 length: 12
clone size: -
CDR3 protein: CASQTLGSTIYF
CDR3 DNA: TGTGCCAGCCAGACCCTCGGGAGCACCATATATTTT

J gene: TRBJ2-3
V gene: TRBV13
D gene: TRBD1
CDR3 length: 17
clone size: many
CDR3 protein: CASSSSPGQGMSDTQYF
CDR3 DNA: TGTGCCAGCAGCTCCAGTCCGGGACAGGGTATGTCCGATACGCAGTATTTT

J gene: TRBJ1-2
V gene: TRBV19
D gene: -
CDR3 length: 13
clone size: -
CDR3 protein: CASSIGVAYGYTF
CDR3 DNA: TGTGCCAGTAGTATCGGGGTAGCGTATGGCTACACCTTC

J gene: TRBJ1-5
V gene: TRBV7-2
D gene: -
CDR3 length: 17
clone size: -
CDR3 protein: CASSPNPQVLGTATQHF
CDR3 DNA: TGTGCCAGCAGCCCAAATCCTCAAGTACTGGGCACAGCTACGCAGCATTTT

J gene: TRBJ1-4
V gene: TRBV19
D gene: -
CDR3 length: 14
clone size: -
CDR3 protein: CASSISPRPEKLFF
CDR3 DNA: TGTGCCAGTAGTATCTCCCCAAGGCCTGAAAAACTGTTTTTT

J gene: TRBJ1-5
V gene: TRBV2
D gene: -
CDR3 length: 17
clone size: -
CDR3 protein: CASSSPLRDTTTDTQHF
CDR3 DNA: TGTGCCAGCAGTTCACCCCTGCGGGACACCACCACAGATACGCAGCATTTT

J gene: TRBJ1-1
V gene: TRBV20-1
D gene: -
CDR3 length: 16
clone size: -
CDR3 protein: CSARDPSGGGYTEAFF
CDR3 DNA: TGCAGTGCTAGGGACCCCTCCGGGGGCGGATACACTGAAGCTTTCTTT

J gene: TRBJ1-4
V gene: TRBV13
D gene: -
CDR3 length: 15
clone size: -
CDR3 protein: CASSLHRDLNEKLFF
CDR3 DNA: TGTGCCAGCAGCCTCCACAGGGACCTTAATGAAAAACTGTTTTTT

J gene: TRBJ1-1
V gene: TRBV21-1
D gene: -
CDR3 length: 11
clone size: -
CDR3 protein: CSIISLAEAFF
CDR3 DNA: TGTTCAATAATTTCGCTCGCTGAAGCTTTCTTT

J gene: TRBJ1-1
V gene: TRBV24-1
D gene: TRBD1
CDR3 length: 11
clone size: many
CDR3 protein: CAAGQGTEAFF
CDR3 DNA: TGTGCCGCGGGACAGGGCACTGAAGCTTTCTTT

J gene: TRBJ2-1
V gene: TRBV4-1
D gene: -
CDR3 length: 15
clone size: few
CDR3 protein: CASSLFPEGVDEQFF
CDR3 DNA: TGCGCCAGCAGCCTTTTTCCTGAGGGGGTTGATGAGCAGTTCTTC

J gene: TRBJ2-1
V gene: TRBV20-1
D gene: -
CDR3 length: 15
clone size: -
CDR3 protein: CSARSSKSSYNEQFF
CDR3 DNA: TGCAGTGCTAGGTCGAGCAAGAGCTCCTACAATGAGCAGTTCTTC

J gene: TRBJ2-1
V gene: TRBV29-1
D gene: -
CDR3 length: 16
clone size: -
CDR3 protein: CSVESPGTDSGYEQFF
CDR3 DNA: TGCAGCGTCGAATCACCGGGTACGGATAGCGGCTATGAGCAGTTCTTC

J gene: TRBJ2-7
V gene: TRBV28
D gene: -
CDR3 length: 14
clone size: many
CDR3 protein: CASSQNGQSYEQYF
CDR3 DNA: TGTGCCAGCAGTCAAAACGGACAGTCCTACGAGCAGTACTTC

J gene: TRBJ2-5
V gene: TRBV12-3/TRBV12-4
D gene: -
CDR3 length: 13
clone size: many
CDR3 protein: CASRGQGRETQYF
CDR3 DNA: TGTGCCAGCAGGGGCCAGGGAAGAGAGACCCAGTACTTC

J gene: TRBJ2-3
V gene: TRBV13
D gene: TRBD1
CDR3 length: 15
clone size: many
CDR3 protein: CASSLRGQVTDTQYF
CDR3 DNA: TGTGCCAGCAGCTTAAGGGGACAGGTCACAGATACGCAGTATTTT

J gene: TRBJ2-3
V gene: TRBV20-1
D gene: TRBD2
CDR3 length: 16
clone size: few
CDR3 protein: CSARRVLAVSTDTQYF
CDR3 DNA: TGCAGTGCCCGCCGCGTACTAGCGGTAAGCACAGATACGCAGTATTTT

J gene: TRBJ2-1
V gene: TRBV6-5
D gene: -
CDR3 length: 15
clone size: few
CDR3 protein: CASSYSGTLYNEQFF
CDR3 DNA: TGTGCCAGCAGTTACTCCGGGACACTCTACAATGAGCAGTTCTTC

J gene: TRBJ2-5
V gene: TRBV27
D gene: -
CDR3 length: 17
clone size: -
CDR3 protein: CTSSYLGGESSQETQYF
CDR3 DNA: TGTACCAGCAGTTATCTAGGGGGAGAAAGTAGTCAAGAGACCCAGTACTTC

J gene: TRBJ1-2
V gene: TRBV4-3
D gene: TRBD1
CDR3 length: 15
clone size: few
CDR3 protein: CASSQDRTGASGYTF
CDR3 DNA: TGCGCCAGCAGCCAAGATCGTACAGGGGCAAGCGGCTACACCTTC

J gene: TRBJ2-7
V gene: TRBV11-2
D gene: -
CDR3 length: 14
clone size: few
CDR3 protein: CASSLASAGYEQYF
CDR3 DNA: TGTGCCAGCAGCTTAGCATCGGCGGGGTACGAGCAGTACTTC

J gene: TRBJ2-5
V gene: TRBV24-1
D gene: TRBD1
CDR3 length: 15
clone size: -
CDR3 protein: CATSERTGFQETQCF
CDR3 DNA: TGTGCCACCAGTGAGAGGACAGGCTTCCAAGAGACCCAGTGCTTC

J gene: TRBJ1-2
V gene: TRBV5-4
D gene: -
CDR3 length: 15
clone size: -
CDR3 protein: CASSPKGTPYLGYTF
CDR3 DNA: TGTGCCAGCAGCCCGAAGGGGACTCCCTATCTCGGCTACACCTTC

J gene: TRBJ1-3
V gene: TRBV15
D gene: -
CDR3 length: 15
clone size: -
CDR3 protein: CATSREKNLGNTIYF
CDR3 DNA: TGTGCCACCAGCAGAGAAAAGAACCTTGGAAACACCATATATTTT

J gene: TRBJ2-7
V gene: TRBV13
D gene: TRBD2
CDR3 length: 14
clone size: many
CDR3 protein: CASSSRGVTYEQYF
CDR3 DNA: TGTGCCAGCAGCTCCCGGGGGGTCACCTACGAGCAGTACTTC